Sequencing of this T cell receptor (beta chain) was carried out in a study of T-cell memory formation after mild COVID-19. TCR alpha and TCR beta cDNA libraries carrying sample barcodes and UMIs came from 5'RACE with constant-segment primers. In TCRdb, the 5' RACE reads were re-called with MiXCR into one record per CDR3 protein. Among approximately 500,000 distinct CDR3 sequences listed, nearly 25% were seen once. Germline loops: CDR1 LGHDT, CDR2 YNNKEL (reference sequence). This CDR3 comprises 17 residues. Losses at the gene ends were 1 base for V and 1 base for J; bases not matched to a gene: 6. Overall study results and limits: Clones that contracted clustered mainly in CM and EM if CD4+ and in EMRA if CD8+. For second-wave clones that peaked at day 37, SARS-CoV-2 specificity went unverified.

As concerns this clonotype: Its specificity is not known.

This sequence originates from an adult woman who had mild COVID-19 (a few samples of this study predate the infection). Cell type and time point are not known. Source material: PBMCs or a T cell subset sorted from them (not recorded which). This rearrangement joins TRBV3-1 to TRBJ1-5, with 8 nucleotides matching TRBD1. The CDR3 here is CASSQGPGQASNQPQHF. The CDR3 DNA is TGTGCCAGCAGCCAAGGTCCGGGACAGGCCAGCAATCAGCCCCAGCATTTT.